This TCR beta chain was sequenced for a study of T cells in localized non-small cell lung cancer. TCRdb's copy holds only in-frame clones and misses some; the assay was immunoSEQ multiplex PCR. Among 60,000 to 85,000 clones listed, roughly 90% were seen once. Note on this clone: Its antigen is currently unknown.

V gave up 3 bases and J gave up 4 bases; unmatched junction bases: 8. The germline CDR1 and CDR2 sequences are LNHDA and SQIVND (reference sequence). The CDR3 contains 16 residues. General study points: There was an association of higher blood T cell density with longer overall survival.

The gene calls are TRBV19 and TRBJ2-2; 7 bases fit TRBD1. The clonotype originates from an older male donor with stage III squamous cell lung carcinoma. Sequenced here: peripheral blood, sampled before any cancer treatment. The CDR3 DNA follows: TGTGCCAGTAGTATCAGGAGACAGGGTGGCACCGGGGAGCTGTTTTTT. This encodes CASSIRRQGGTGELFF.